These 2 T cell receptor beta chains share one sample of origin, sequenced in a study of T cell responses to AZD1222 COVID-19 vaccine. Repertoires were generated with immunoSEQ multiplex PCR, while TCRdb's copy carries only in-frame clones and drops some. The sample records roughly 150,000 clones, around nine tenths being singletons. Sample: peripheral blood, taken on day 0 of AZD1222 vaccination. The receptors originated from an adult in good health.

The chain is built from TRBV10-3 and TRBJ2-7; 14 bases agree with TRBD2. This CDR3 has 16 amino acids. CDR1 is ENHRY, CDR2 SYGVKD, per germline. V lost 4 bases to trimming and J lost 3 bases; unmatched junction nucleotides: 5. CDR3 amino acids: CAISGQGLAGVYEQYF. CDR3 nucleotide sequence: TGTGCCATCAGTGGGCAGGGACTAGCGGGGGTCTACGAGCAGTACTTC.

The chain carries TRBV6-5 and TRBJ2-1; TRBD1 aligns across 7 bases. The germline V gene encodes CDR1 MNHEY and CDR2 SVGAGI. The CDR3 has 14 residues. Unmatched junction bases numbered 7, after V lost 6 bases and J lost 5 bases. The CDR3 sequence: CASSTGTVNNEQFF. CDR3 in DNA: TGTGCCAGCAGCACCGGGACAGTAAACAATGAGCAGTTCTTC.